These 16 T cell receptor beta chains were sequenced from one sample in a study of identical twins. TCRdb reprocessed the 5' RACE reads via MiXCR and lists one record per CDR3 protein. The sample consists of 540,000 or so distinct CDR3 sequences, around 24% of them appearing once. The same sample was also used in a study of yellow fever vaccine responses in identical twins.

The sequenced sample was CD4+ T cells sorted from blood. These receptors all stem from a woman younger than 30 in good health.

This clonotype was picked up a small number of times. This sequence joins TRBV7-6 and TRBJ2-1, with a weak D call TRBD2 (6 bases). The V end was cut by 6 bases, the J end by 1 base, with 16 bases between. This CDR3 has 16 amino acids. Germline V gene lookup returns CDR1 SGHVS and CDR2 FNYEAQ. In DNA, the CDR3 is TGTGCCAGCAGTTCACTGGAGGGCCGTTCCTACAATGAGCAGTTCTTC. This sequence encodes CASSSLEGRSYNEQFF.

This clonotype came up many times. The J gene is TRBJ2-1, the V gene TRBV12-3 or TRBV12-4; D is perhaps TRBD1 (5 bases). V lost 1 base and J 8 bases, leaving 12 bases between the germline ends. CDR3 length: 14 amino acids. Here the CDR3 DNA reads TGTGCCAGCAGTTTAGGTGGGTGGGGCGATGAGCAGTTCTTC. Translating it yields CASSLGGWGDEQFF.

The V call is TRBV29-1, the J call TRBJ2-7, with 7 bases identical to TRBD2. This CDR3 is built from 14 residues. J was trimmed by 4 bases and V by 6 bases; bases with no gene match: 12. Germline CDR1 SQVTM, CDR2 ANQGSEA. Here the CDR3 reads CSVAYSGLSYEQYF. The CDR3 DNA sequence: TGCAGCGTCGCGTACTCGGGACTAAGTTACGAGCAGTACTTC.

The rearrangement uses TRBV11-2 and TRBJ2-2, with TRBD2 matching 9 bases. Germline CDR1 is SGHAT and CDR2 is FQNNGV. CDR3 length: 18 residues. V lost 2 bases, J lost 7 bases, and 14 bases stayed unmatched. The CDR3 spells CASSLISGRPRSSGELFF. The CDR3 DNA reads as TGTGCCAGCAGCTTAATCAGCGGGAGGCCTCGCTCAAGCGGGGAGCTGTTTTTT.

This chain links TRBV20-1 with TRBJ2-1; D not resolved. The V and J ends lost 4 bases and 3 bases respectively, with 4 bases between them. Germline CDR1 and CDR2: DFQATT and SNEGSKA (reference sequence). The CDR3 runs 11 residues. CDR3 in DNA: TGCAGTGCTAACAACTACAATGAGCAGTTCTTC. This codes for CSANNYNEQFF.

This clonotype was recorded a few times. The V gene is TRBV5-1, the J gene TRBJ2-1, with 7 bases fitting TRBD2. CDR3 length: 14 residues. Germline CDR1 reads SGHRS; CDR2 reads YFSETQ. Trimming at V came to 6 bases and at J to 3 bases, leaving 6 bases not matched to a gene. For the CDR3, the DNA is TGCGCCAGCACCCTAGCGGACCTCTACAATGAGCAGTTCTTC. This translates into CASTLADLYNEQFF.

This clonotype occurred a few times. The CDR3 bases are TGTGCCAGCACCAAGGCCGTGACCACCGGGGAGCTGTTTTTT. This gives the protein CASTKAVTTGELFF. The V gene is TRBV27, the J gene TRBJ2-2; D is ambiguous. Trimming cost V 7 bases and J 4 bases, with 13 bases left between them. The CDR3 is made up of 14 amino acids. Germline values: CDR1 MNHEY, CDR2 SMNVEV (reference sequence).

This clonotype was seen repeatedly, ten times or more. The chain has TRBV12-3 or TRBV12-4 and TRBJ2-3; TRBD1 agrees at 7 bases. J lost 1 base, V lost 5 bases, and 3 bases had no gene match. The CDR3 contains 14 residues. CDR3 sequence reads: CASSTTGGTDTQYF. As DNA, the CDR3 is TGTGCCAGCAGTACAACAGGGGGCACAGATACGCAGTATTTT.

This clonotype has more than one count but fewer than ten. V and J are TRBV20-1 and TRBJ2-2; D not certain. Germline-derived CDR1 and CDR2 are DFQATT and SNEGSKA (reference sequence). The CDR3 runs 15 residues. V was trimmed by 6 bases and J by 2 bases, leaving 16 bases between them. Here the CDR3 DNA reads TGCAGTGCGAGGATGACAAGATCTAACACCGGGGAGCTGTTTTTT. As protein: CSARMTRSNTGELFF.

At least ten counts were recorded for this clonotype. The rearrangement joins TRBV10-3 to TRBJ2-4, with a tentative D call TRBD1 (5 bases). Germline V gene sequence: CDR1 ENHRY, CDR2 SYGVKD. The CDR3 extends over 14 amino acids. Deletions cut 4 bases from V and 9 bases from J, with 16 bases between. CDR3 in amino acids: CAISGGQGPSIQYF. The CDR3 coding sequence is TGTGCCATCAGTGGAGGTCAGGGTCCCAGCATTCAGTACTTC.

The J gene is TRBJ1-1, the V gene TRBV9; 12 bases are a match to TRBD1. This CDR3 region has 17 residues. V shed 5 bases and J 5 bases; nucleotides not matched to a gene: 13. Germline V gene data show CDR1 as SGDLS and CDR2 as YYNGEE. CDR3 in amino acids: CASRRRDRGLSSTEAFF. The CDR3 DNA sequence: TGTGCCAGCAGACGCCGGGACAGGGGGCTTTCGTCTACTGAAGCTTTCTTT.

This sequence joins TRBV5-1 and TRBJ2-5; D perhaps matches TRBD2 (6 bases). Germline V gene lookup returns CDR1 SGHRS and CDR2 YFSETQ. The CDR3 has 16 amino acids. V gave up 4 bases and J gave up 1 base, with 17 bases separating them. CDR3 sequence: CASSIGSGTGQETQYF. For the CDR3, the DNA is TGCGCCAGCAGCATTGGGTCCGGGACTGGCCAAGAGACCCAGTACTTC.

The CDR3 region is CASSPSLGGGAREQFF. The CDR3 DNA reads as TGCGCCAGCAGCCCCTCACTCGGCGGGGGGGCCAGGGAGCAGTTCTTC. The V gene is TRBV5-1, the J gene TRBJ2-1, with 9 bases that match TRBD2. J gave up 10 bases and V 4 bases, and 15 bases lay outside the gene matches. Germline lookup yields CDR1 SGHRS and CDR2 YFSETQ. The CDR3 extends over 16 amino acids.

The chain links TRBV11-1 to TRBJ2-1, with 7 bases lining up with TRBD2. The junction had 3 bases not matched to a gene; V was cut back by 2 bases and J by 2 bases. The V gene's germline CDR1 is SGHAT and CDR2 FQDESV (reference sequence). The CDR3 sequence is 15 residues long. CDR3 in amino acids: CASSLQRGTYNEQFF. CDR3 nucleotides: TGTGCCAGCAGCTTACAGCGGGGAACCTACAATGAGCAGTTCTTC.

This chain links TRBV12-3 or TRBV12-4 with TRBJ2-2; 9 bases are a match to TRBD2. The CDR3 runs to 16 residues. J was trimmed by 3 bases and V by 1 base; bases with no gene match: 3. CDR3 in DNA: TGTGCCAGCAGTTTAGGGACTAGCGCCTACACCGGGGAGCTGTTTTTT. This sequence encodes CASSLGTSAYTGELFF.

The chain employs TRBV18 and TRBJ2-3; D gene unclear. CDR1 is KGHSH, CDR2 LQKENI, per germline. V was pared by 2 bases and J by 4 bases, with 4 bases between. This CDR3 is 12 amino acids long. CDR3 sequence (DNA): TGTGCCAGCTCACCAAGCGCAGATACGCAGTATTTT. Its protein product is CASSPSADTQYF.